These T cell receptor beta chains were read from a single sample in a study of T and B cells in COVID-19 patients. Via MiXCR, TCRdb re-called the multiplex PCR reads, giving one row per CDR3 protein. The repertoire holds roughly 5,800 distinct CDR3 sequences, about 25% seen once, with 12% in the top ten. The sample consisted of blood. The receptors derive from a human donor with active COVID-19. Both conserved end residues are part of each CDR3. Fields, in order: clone size, V gene, D gene, J gene, CDR3 length, CDR3 protein, CDR3 DNA. D genes are given only for firm matches. Size tells how often a clone was seen (once, few, many) or the class of an expanded clone, and some rows leave it out.

medium-sized,TRBV27,.,TRBJ2-1,16,CASSRHGDDPYNEQFF,TGTGCCAGCTCCCGGCACGGGGATGACCCTTACAATGAGCAGTTCTTC
many,TRBV6-2/TRBV6-3,.,TRBJ1-5,13,CASSYGGGQPQHF,TGTGCCAGCAGTTATGGGGGCGGGCAGCCCCAGCATTTT
medium-sized,TRBV27,.,TRBJ1-2,12,CASSDYLEGYTF,TGTGCCAGCAGTGATTACTTAGAAGGCTACACCTTC
.,TRBV6-2/TRBV6-3,TRBD2,TRBJ2-3,15,CASSYGLAGTDTQYF,TGTGCCAGCAGTTACGGGCTAGCGGGCACAGATACGCAGTATTTT
few,TRBV7-2,.,TRBJ1-1,12,CASTGGRWFSFF,TGTGCCAGCACCGGGGGGAGGTGGTTCTCTTTCTTT
.,TRBV20-1,TRBD2,TRBJ2-7,14,CSARTAGGPREQYF,TGCAGTGCTAGAACGGCGGGAGGGCCGCGGGAGCAGTACTTC
.,TRBV19,TRBD1,TRBJ1-5,16,CACNLKQGVSNQPQHF,TGTGCCTGTAACCTCAAACAGGGGGTTAGCAATCAGCCCCAGCATTTT
few,TRBV12-3/TRBV12-4,.,TRBJ1-5,13,CASSLTGRQPQHF,TGTGCCAGCAGTTTAACAGGGAGGCAGCCCCAGCATTTT
medium-sized,TRBV29-1,TRBD1,TRBJ1-3,13,CSGKTGGRNTIYF,TGCAGCGGGAAGACAGGGGGCCGAAACACCATATATTTT
.,TRBV7-9,TRBD1,TRBJ2-1,19,CASSFSRDRALNPYNEQFF,TGTGCCAGCAGCTTTTCCCGGGACAGGGCCCTTAACCCCTACAATGAGCAGTTCTTC
medium-sized,TRBV29-1,TRBD1,TRBJ1-1,13,CSVVKGQGAEAFF,TGCAGCGTGGTTAAGGGACAGGGGGCTGAAGCTTTCTTT
medium-sized,TRBV29-1,.,TRBJ1-4,14,CSVEGSGSNEKLFF,TGCAGCGTTGAAGGGTCAGGCTCGAATGAAAAACTGTTTTTT
.,TRBV19,TRBD2,TRBJ2-5,16,CASRAGTSGSGETQYF,TGTGCCAGTAGGGCGGGGACTAGCGGGAGCGGGGAGACCCAGTACTTC
.,TRBV7-2,.,TRBJ2-7,14,CASSLRGGAVPPHF,TGTGCCAGCAGCTTACGTGGGGGAGCCGTTCCCCCGCACTTC
medium-sized,TRBV19,.,TRBJ2-6,15,CASSITDSGANVLTF,TGTGCCAGTAGTATAACTGATAGCGGGGCCAACGTCCTGACTTTC
few,TRBV7-9,TRBD2,TRBJ2-3,15,CASSSLAGGGTAQYF,TGTGCCAGCAGCTCCTTAGCGGGAGGGGGAACGGCGCAGTATTTT
medium-sized,TRBV6-5,.,TRBJ1-4,13,CASKVRGNEKLFF,TGTGCCAGCAAGGTCAGGGGTAATGAAAAACTGTTTTTT
.,TRBV12-3/TRBV12-4,.,TRBJ2-7,15,CASSLAGNFLYEQYF,TGTGCCAGCAGTTTAGCAGGGAATTTCCTCTACGAGCAGTACTTC
.,TRBV7-2,.,TRBJ2-3,12,CASSPLRDAQYF,TGTGCCAGCAGCCCCTTAAGAGATGCGCAGTATTTT
medium-sized,TRBV6-5,TRBD2,TRBJ2-7,12,CASSESGTRPYF,TGTGCCAGCAGTGAATCGGGGACTAGACCGTACTTC
medium-sized,TRBV19,.,TRBJ1-5,15,CASSTTLGSNQPQHF,TGTGCCAGTAGCACGACTCTGGGTAGCAATCAGCCCCAGCATTTT
medium-sized,TRBV30,.,TRBJ2-2,14,CAWSADPNTGELFF,TGTGCCTGGAGCGCCGACCCGAACACCGGGGAGCTGTTTTTT
.,TRBV19,TRBD2,TRBJ2-1,14,CASRPRTSGDEQFF,TGTGCCAGTAGGCCCAGGACTAGCGGGGATGAGCAGTTCTTC
large,TRBV11-1,.,TRBJ2-2,17,CASTVYGLLTRTGELFF,TGTGCCAGCACGGTTTACGGACTCTTGACTAGGACCGGGGAGCTGTTTTTT
.,TRBV15,TRBD2,TRBJ2-7,16,CATSRDSGLARYEQYF,TGTGCCACCAGCAGAGATTCTGGACTAGCTAGATACGAGCAGTACTTC
few,TRBV9,.,TRBJ2-3,13,CASRRGSTDTQYF,TGTGCCAGCAGAAGAGGGAGCACAGATACGCAGTATTTT
.,TRBV7-9,.,TRBJ2-3,14,CASSFGRGTDTQYF,TGTGCCAGCAGCTTTGGAAGAGGGACAGATACGCAGTATTTT
.,TRBV7-2,.,TRBJ2-1,14,CASSPHPLRGEQFF,TGTGCCAGCAGCCCCCACCCGCTCAGGGGTGAGCAGTTCTTC
.,TRBV2,.,TRBJ2-2,14,CAIDDRTNTGELFF,TGTGCCATCGACGACAGGACGAACACCGGGGAGCTGTTTTTT
.,TRBV19,TRBD2,TRBJ2-6,23,CASSIRGLAGVTGLCSGANVLTF,TGTGCCAGTAGTATCCGGGGACTAGCGGGAGTCACCGGGCTGTGCTCTGGGGCCAACGTCCTGACTTTC
medium-sized,TRBV30,.,TRBJ1-2,14,CAWSVSYWGDGYTF,TGTGCCTGGAGTGTAAGTTACTGGGGAGATGGCTACACCTTC
medium-sized,TRBV5-5,.,TRBJ2-7,15,CASSPWRQGLHEQYF,TGTGCCAGCAGCCCCTGGAGGCAGGGCCTCCACGAGCAGTACTTC
.,TRBV12-3/TRBV12-4,.,TRBJ1-6,14,CASSLMTENSPLHF,TGTGCCAGCAGTTTAATGACAGAAAATTCACCCCTCCACTTT
medium-sized,TRBV30,TRBD1,TRBJ1-4,16,CAWSSPWGTGREKLFF,TGTGCCTGGAGTTCCCCTTGGGGGACAGGGAGGGAAAAACTGTTTTTT
few,TRBV6-1,TRBD1,TRBJ2-1,15,CASKAFGTAFNEQFF,TGTGCCAGCAAGGCGTTTGGGACAGCCTTCAATGAGCAGTTCTTC
.,TRBV7-2,.,TRBJ2-7,15,CASSLFGGMGTEQYF,TGTGCCAGCAGCTTATTTGGCGGGATGGGGACCGAGCAGTACTTC
few,TRBV21-1,.,TRBJ2-7,11,CARGESYEQYF,TGTGCCAGAGGAGAGTCCTACGAGCAGTACTTC
.,TRBV4-3,.,TRBJ2-6,22,CASSQDLLEDSSLFSGANVLTF,TGCGCCAGCAGCCAGGACCTCCTCGAAGACAGTTCCCTATTTTCTGGGGCCAACGTCCTGACTTTC
.,TRBV4-2,.,TRBJ1-2,14,CASSPTPVGYGYTF,TGCGCCAGCAGCCCTACGCCAGTAGGGTATGGCTACACCTTC
.,TRBV7-2,.,TRBJ2-7,16,CASSLALVGSSYEQYF,TGTGCCAGCAGCTTAGCATTAGTGGGCTCCTCCTACGAGCAGTACTTC
medium-sized,TRBV5-1,.,TRBJ2-5,13,CASSLTVGETQYF,TGCGCCAGCAGCTTGACAGTAGGGGAGACCCAGTACTTC
few,TRBV5-8,.,TRBJ1-2,14,CASSFLDRGYGYTF,TGTGCCAGCAGCTTTCTGGACAGAGGCTATGGCTACACCTTC